The 13 T cell receptor beta chains below were found in one sample sequenced in a study of blood T cell repertoires in COVID-19. TCRdb keeps only in-frame clones here, not all; method: immunoSEQ multiplex PCR. The table has some 45,000 clones, 80% seen once; the top ten hold under 20%. The sample taken for sequencing was peripheral blood. Source of these receptors: a man in his 70s with acute or convalescent COVID-19.

The V and J genes are TRBV10-1 and TRBJ1-1, with D tentatively TRBD1 (5 bases). Trimming took 10 bases from V and 4 from J, leaving 19 bases between them. CDR3 size: 14 residues. CDR1 and CDR2 from the germline V gene are WNHNN and SYGVQD (reference sequence). The chain's CDR3 is CANPMGHPSTEAFF. For the CDR3, the DNA is TGCGCCAACCCTATGGGGCATCCGAGCACTGAAGCTTTCTTT.

This chain links TRBV4-3 with TRBJ1-6; D ambiguous. V gave up 1 base and J gave up 3 bases, with 4 bases separating them. Germline V gene data show CDR1 as LGHNA and CDR2 as YSLEER. The CDR3 extends over 14 amino acids. The CDR3 sequence: CASSQVGYNSPLHF. The CDR3 region has the DNA TGCGCCAGCAGCCAAGTCGGCTATAATTCACCCCTCCACTTT.

V is TRBV2 and J is TRBJ2-7; 7 bases are shared with TRBD2. This CDR3 has 13 residues. The germline V gene encodes CDR1 SNHLY and CDR2 FYNNEI. With V trimmed by 7 bases and J by 3 bases, 6 bases remained unmatched. CDR3 in amino acids: CASKGGGVYEQYF. The CDR3 coding sequence is TGTGCCAGCAAAGGCGGGGGAGTCTACGAGCAGTACTTC.

This chain joins TRBV7-9 and TRBJ2-7; 7 bases align to TRBD1. V shed 5 bases and J 3 bases; nucleotides not matched to a gene: 7. CDR1 and CDR2 (germline): SEHNR, FQNEAQ (reference sequence). The CDR3 totals 14 residues. The CDR3 bases are TGTGCCAGCAGCAAGGGGGCAGGAGTCTACGAGCAGTACTTC. Translation: CASSKGAGVYEQYF. Drawing the rest from reference TRBV7-9 and TRBJ2-7, the complete variable domain is DTGVSQNPRHKITKRGQNVTFRCDPISEHNRLYWYRQTLGQGPEFLTYFQNEAQLEKSRLLSDRFSAERPKGSFSTLEIQRTEQGDSAMYLCASSKGAGVYEQYFGPGTRLTVT.

This clone showed up just a few times. The chain has TRBV10-1 and TRBJ1-2; a weak D match, TRBD1 (5 bases). Trimming took off 0 bases at V and 7 bases at J, with 12 bases between the two ends. The CDR3 is made up of 14 amino acids. Germline loops: CDR1 WNHNN, CDR2 SYGVQD (reference sequence). CDR3 sequence (DNA): TGCGCCAGCAGTGAGTCACGGCAGGGTCGTGGCTACACCTTC. This sequence encodes CASSESRQGRGYTF.

This clone has just one count. The rearrangement joins TRBV18 to TRBJ1-1, with 7 bases that match TRBD1. The CDR3 has 16 residues. Germline CDR1 reads KGHSH; CDR2 reads LQKENI. V lost 6 bases to trimming and J lost 2 bases; unmatched junction nucleotides: 12. The CDR3 sequence: CASSGTAPYTNTEAFF. CDR3 DNA: TGTGCCAGCTCGGGGACAGCTCCCTACACCAACACTGAAGCTTTCTTT.

This clone was observed a few times. V gene TRBV6-5 combines with J gene TRBJ1-2; a possible D gene is TRBD1 (5 bases). Trimming removed 6 bases at V and 4 bases at J, with 18 bases between. Germline lookup yields CDR1 MNHEY and CDR2 SVGAGI. The CDR3 has 15 residues. The DNA for the CDR3 is TGTGCCAGCAGCCCGTCACCCTCAGGGATCTATGGCTACACCTTC. This encodes CASSPSPSGIYGYTF.

This clone was counted a few times. J is TRBJ1-6 and V is TRBV27, with 10 bases aligning to TRBD1. The V gene's germline CDR1 is MNHEY and CDR2 SMNVEV (reference sequence). The ends lost 5 bases at V and 6 bases at J; junction bases unmatched: 4. The CDR3 sequence is 15 residues long. The CDR3 spells CASSIRTGGNSPLHF. The CDR3 DNA sequence: TGTGCCAGCAGTATCCGGACAGGGGGTAATTCACCCCTCCACTTT.

The genes are TRBV9 and TRBJ2-2; TRBD1 matches 7 bases. Germline loops: CDR1 SGDLS, CDR2 YYNGEE. CDR3 length equals 16 residues. Losses at the gene ends were 4 bases for V and 0 bases for J; bases not matched to a gene: 6. The CDR3 sequence: CASSPQTGSNTGELFF. Written as DNA, the CDR3 is TGTGCCAGCAGCCCTCAGACAGGGTCGAACACCGGGGAGCTGTTTTTT.

The CDR3 region has the DNA TGTGCCAGCAGCCGGGGGGCCGACAGTTCCCAGCTCTATGGCTACACCTTC. Translating gives CASSRGADSSQLYGYTF. The rearrangement joins TRBV5-4 to TRBJ1-2; weak D call: TRBD1 (6 bases). This CDR3 contains 17 residues. Trimming left V 4 bases short and J 4 bases short, with 23 bases between. In germline, CDR1 is SGHNT, CDR2 YYREEE (reference sequence).

The chain recombines TRBV6-2 or TRBV6-3 with TRBJ2-1, with TRBD2 identical over 10 bases. This CDR3 has 18 amino acids. Germline trimming cut 3 bases from V and 0 bases from J; bases unmatched to any gene: 8. Germline V gene lookup returns CDR1 MNHEY and CDR2 SVGEGT. The CDR3 reads CASSYLAGAPSSYNEQFF. CDR3 DNA: TGTGCCAGCAGTTATCTAGCGGGGGCTCCCAGCTCCTACAATGAGCAGTTCTTC.

The chain couples TRBV29-1 to TRBJ2-7, with D tentatively TRBD2 (6 bases). Germline V lookup: CDR1 SQVTM, CDR2 ANQGSEA. CDR3 size: 13 residues. Trimming cost V 1 base and J 6 bases, with 13 bases left between them. The CDR3 is CSVEVVGGIEQYF. DNA for the CDR3: TGCAGCGTTGAAGTCGTTGGGGGGATCGAGCAGTACTTC.

V gene TRBV6-5 combines with J gene TRBJ1-5; 9 bases align to TRBD1. The CDR3 totals 15 residues. Germline loops: CDR1 MNHEY, CDR2 SVGAGI. V shed 7 bases and J 3 bases; nucleotides not matched to a gene: 7. The CDR3 sequence is CASNPTGGFNQPQHF. The CDR3 DNA sequence: TGTGCCAGCAATCCGACAGGGGGGTTCAATCAGCCCCAGCATTTT.